The T cell receptor beta chain described here comes from a study of cytomegalovirus exposure and HLA in healthy donors. The sample holds a few counts of this clone. The antigen is undetermined. In germline, CDR1 is MGHDK, CDR2 SYGVNS. The V and J ends lost 1 base and 5 bases respectively, with 21 bases between them. The CDR3 consists of 17 residues. Whereas donors were nominally healthy upon sampling, unrecorded immune exposures were probable. Study-wide results and limits: A cluster of highly shared sequence variants was likely a sequencing artifact.

The PCR ran on 60 Vbeta and 13 Jbeta primers. Method: immunoSEQ multiplex PCR; TCRdb's copy keeps in-frame clones and lacks some. The data show more than 150,000 clones, around 80% seen once. The sample was PBMCs. The chain links TRBV25-1 to TRBJ2-7; no definite D call. This receptor was identified in a man younger than 35 in good health and CMV-seronegative. CDR3 in DNA: TGTGCCAGCAGTGAATCTGGCCGGAGCCGGAGTTCCCACGAGCAGTACTTC. Residues: CASSESGRSRSSHEQYF.